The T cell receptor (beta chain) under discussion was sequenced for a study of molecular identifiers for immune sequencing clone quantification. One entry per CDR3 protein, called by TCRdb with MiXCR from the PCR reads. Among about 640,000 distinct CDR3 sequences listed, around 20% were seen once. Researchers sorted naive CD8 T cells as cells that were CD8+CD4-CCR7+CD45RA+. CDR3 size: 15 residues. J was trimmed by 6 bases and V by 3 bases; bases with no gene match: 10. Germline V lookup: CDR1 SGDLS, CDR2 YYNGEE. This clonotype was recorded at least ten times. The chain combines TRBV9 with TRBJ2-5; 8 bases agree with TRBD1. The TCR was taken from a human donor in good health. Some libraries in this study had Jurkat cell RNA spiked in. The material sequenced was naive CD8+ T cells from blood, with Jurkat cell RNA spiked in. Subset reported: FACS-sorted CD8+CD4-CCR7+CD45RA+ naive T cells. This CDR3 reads CASSDGQGPMKTQYF. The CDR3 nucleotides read TGTGCCAGCAGCGACGGACAGGGTCCTATGAAGACCCAGTACTTC.